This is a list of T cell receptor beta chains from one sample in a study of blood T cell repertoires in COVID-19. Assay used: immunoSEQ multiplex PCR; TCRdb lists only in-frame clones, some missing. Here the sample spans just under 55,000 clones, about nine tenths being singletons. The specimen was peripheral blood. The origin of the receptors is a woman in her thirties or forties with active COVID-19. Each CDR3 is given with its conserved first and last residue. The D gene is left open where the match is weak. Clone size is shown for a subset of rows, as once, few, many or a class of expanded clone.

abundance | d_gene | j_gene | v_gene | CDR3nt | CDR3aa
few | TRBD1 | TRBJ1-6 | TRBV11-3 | TGTGCCAGCAGCTTAGACTCGGGACAGCATAATTCACCCCTCCACTTT | CASSLDSGQHNSPLHF
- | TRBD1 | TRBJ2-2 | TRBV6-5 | TGTGCCAGCAGTTACTCGGGACAGGGTTTATCCGGGGAGCTGTTTTTT | CASSYSGQGLSGELFF
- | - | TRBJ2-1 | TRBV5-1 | TGCGCCAGCAGAGCATCGTTAGAGAGCTCCTACAATGAGCAGTTCTTC | CASRASLESSYNEQFF
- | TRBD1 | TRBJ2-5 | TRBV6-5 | TGTGCCAGCGGCAGGGGGCGGCTAGGGGAGACCCAGTACTTC | CASGRGRLGETQYF
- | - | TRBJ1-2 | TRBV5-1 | TGCGCCAGCAGTCTCCTCCAACAGGAAAAAAACTATGGCTACACCTTC | CASSLLQQEKNYGYTF
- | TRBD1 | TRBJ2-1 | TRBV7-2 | TGTGCCACTCAGGGACAGGGAAGTTACAATGAGCAGTTCTTC | CATQGQGSYNEQFF
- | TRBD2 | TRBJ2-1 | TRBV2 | TGTGCCAGCAGGGAGGGACTAGCGGGCCTTAATGAGCAGTTCTTC | CASREGLAGLNEQFF
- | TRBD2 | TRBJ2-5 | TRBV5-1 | TGCGCCAGCAGCTTAGACCCGGCAGCGGGGGCCCAGTACTTC | CASSLDPAAGAQYF
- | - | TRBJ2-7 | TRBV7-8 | TGTGCCAGCAGCCCATCCAGCGCACTAGGTACCTACGAGCAGTACTTC | CASSPSSALGTYEQYF
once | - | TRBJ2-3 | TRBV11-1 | TGTGCCAGCAGCTCTCGGACAGCCAACACAGATACGCAGTATTTT | CASSSRTANTDTQYF
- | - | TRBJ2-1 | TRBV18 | TGTGCCAGCTCTCCAGGTAGGGGAATCTCGGATGAGCAGTTCTTC | CASSPGRGISDEQFF
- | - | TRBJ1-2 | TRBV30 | TGTGCCTGTCCAAGATCAGGAGGTCTGGACTATGGCTACACCTTC | CACPRSGGLDYGYTF
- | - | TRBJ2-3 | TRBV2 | TGTGCCATCTCAGGACAAGGGTTCGATACGCAGTATTTT | CAISGQGFDTQYF
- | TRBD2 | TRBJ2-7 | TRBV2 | TGTGCCAGCAGACAGGGACTAGGTGGACTAGGTGCGAACGAGCAGTACTTC | CASRQGLGGLGANEQYF
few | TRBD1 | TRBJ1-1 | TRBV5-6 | TGTGCCAGCAGCTTGCGAGGGGGCGGGATGAACACTGAAGCTTTCTTT | CASSLRGGGMNTEAFF
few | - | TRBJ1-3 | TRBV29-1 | TGCAGCGTTGGCATGAGCTCTGGAAACACCATATATTTT | CSVGMSSGNTIYF
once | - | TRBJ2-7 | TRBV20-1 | TGCAGTGCTAGCAGGTCCTACGAGCAGTACTTC | CSASRSYEQYF
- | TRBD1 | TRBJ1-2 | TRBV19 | TGTGCCAGTCTCGGGACAGGGGGCGTCGGCTATGGCTACACCTTC | CASLGTGGVGYGYTF
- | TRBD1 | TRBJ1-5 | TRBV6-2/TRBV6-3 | TGTGCCAGCAGCCGGGACAGGGGCAATCAGCCCCAGCATTTT | CASSRDRGNQPQHF
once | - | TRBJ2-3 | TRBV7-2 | TGTGCCAGCAGCTTAGAGGCGGGACCCGGCACAGATACGCAGTATTTT | CASSLEAGPGTDTQYF
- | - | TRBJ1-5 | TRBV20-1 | TGCAGTGCTAGTTGGGGGGGTATAAGCAATCAGCCCCAGCATTTT | CSASWGGISNQPQHF
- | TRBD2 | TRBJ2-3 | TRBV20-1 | TGCAGTGCTAGTTTCTCTAGCGGCCCCCTTTCTACCACAGATACGCAGTATTTT | CSASFSSGPLSTTDTQYF
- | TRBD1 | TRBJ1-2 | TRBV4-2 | TGTGCCAGCAGCCAAGAACGACAGGGGGCGCTGGGCTACACCTTC | CASSQERQGALGYTF
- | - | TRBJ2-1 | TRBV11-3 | TGTGCCAGCAGCTTATCCCGAAGAGCGGTAAGCTCCTACAATGAGCAGTTCTTC | CASSLSRRAVSSYNEQFF
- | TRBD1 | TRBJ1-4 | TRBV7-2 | TGTGCCAGCAGCTTAGTTTTATCGGGACAGGGTTATGAAAAACTGTTTTTT | CASSLVLSGQGYEKLFF
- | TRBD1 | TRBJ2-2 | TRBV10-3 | TGTGCCATCAGTGGGGGGACAGGGGAGAGCACCGGGGAGCTGTTTTTT | CAISGGTGESTGELFF
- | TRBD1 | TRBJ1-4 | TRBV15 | TGTGCCACCAGCATCACCAGGGGGGTAGGAAAACTGTTTTTT | CATSITRGVGKLFF
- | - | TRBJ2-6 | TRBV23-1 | TGCGCCAGCAGTCGGACGCGAGGGGGTTCTGGGGCCAACGTCCTGACTTTC | CASSRTRGGSGANVLTF
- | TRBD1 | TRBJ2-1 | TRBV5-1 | TGCGCCAGCAGCCCGGGACAGGGCCGAGGGGACGCGTTCTTC | CASSPGQGRGDAFF
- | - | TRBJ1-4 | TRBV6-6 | TGTGCCAGCAGACTCGACAGATACACAACTAATGAAAAACTGTTTTTT | CASRLDRYTTNEKLFF
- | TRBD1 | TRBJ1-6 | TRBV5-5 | TGTGCCAGCAGCTTGCGGGACAGGGATTCACCCCTCCACTTT | CASSLRDRDSPLHF
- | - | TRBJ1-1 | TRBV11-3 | TGTGCCAGCAGCTTAGGACAAGTTGAAGCTTTCTTT | CASSLGQVEAFF
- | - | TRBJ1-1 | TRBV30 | TGTGCCTGGAGTGGCAGGGAAGAAGCTTTCTTT | CAWSGREEAFF
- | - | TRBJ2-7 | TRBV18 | TGTGCCAGCTCACTCGGGACTGGAACCTACGAGCAGTACTTC | CASSLGTGTYEQYF
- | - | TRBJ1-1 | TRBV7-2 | TGTGCCAGCAGCTTAGCTCCAGAGAACACTGAAGCTTTCTTT | CASSLAPENTEAFF
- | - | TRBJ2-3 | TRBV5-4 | TGTGCCAGCAGCTTGTATCTGAGCACAGATACGCAGTATTTT | CASSLYLSTDTQYF
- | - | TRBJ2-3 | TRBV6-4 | TGTGCCAGCAGTCGTTTGGGCCAGGGAAGGGATACGCAGTATTTT | CASSRLGQGRDTQYF
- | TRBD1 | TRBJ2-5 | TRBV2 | TGTGCCAGCAGTAACAGGGGGCGCGGGGATGGCCAGTACTTC | CASSNRGRGDGQYF
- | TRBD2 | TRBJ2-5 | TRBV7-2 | TGTGCCAGCAGCTGGACTAGCGGGGGTGAGACCCAGTACTTC | CASSWTSGGETQYF
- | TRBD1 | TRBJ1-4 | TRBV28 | TGTGCCAGCAGTTTAGGGGACAGGGCTAATGAAAAACTGTTTTTT | CASSLGDRANEKLFF
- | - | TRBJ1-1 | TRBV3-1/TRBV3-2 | TGTGCCAGCAGCCGAGGACAGATCAGTTACACTGAAGCTTTCTTT | CASSRGQISYTEAFF
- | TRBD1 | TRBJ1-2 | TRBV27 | TGTGCCAGCAGTTTCACCCTCGGGACAGGGGCAGCTGGCTACACCTTC | CASSFTLGTGAAGYTF
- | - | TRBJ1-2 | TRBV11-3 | TGTGCCAGCAGCTATGAGGAGGGAAGCTACACCTTC | CASSYEEGSYTF
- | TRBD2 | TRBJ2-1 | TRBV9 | TGTGCCAGCAGCGTAGCTACGGGGTTGGGGCTAGCGGGGGGAGGAGAGCAGTTCTTC | CASSVATGLGLAGGGEQFF
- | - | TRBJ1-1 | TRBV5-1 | TGCGCCAGCAACTATGGGCAGGGGCAACAAGGTGAAGCTTTCTTT | CASNYGQGQQGEAFF
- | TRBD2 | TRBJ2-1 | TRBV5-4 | TGTGCCAGCAGCGGACTCAGGACTAGCGGGGGCGATGAGCAGTTCTTC | CASSGLRTSGGDEQFF
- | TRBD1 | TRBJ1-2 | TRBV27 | TGTGCCAGCAGTCCGGGGACAGGGGCTAACTATGGCTACACCTTC | CASSPGTGANYGYTF
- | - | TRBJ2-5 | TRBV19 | TGTGCCAGTAGTAGGACAGTCCAAGAGACCCAGTACTTC | CASSRTVQETQYF
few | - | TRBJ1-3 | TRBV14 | TGTGCCAGCAGCCAAGAAACACCTTCTGGAAACACCATATATTTT | CASSQETPSGNTIYF
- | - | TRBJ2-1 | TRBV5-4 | TGTGCCAGCAGCTTTACGGGTAGACCTAATGAGCAGTTCTTC | CASSFTGRPNEQFF
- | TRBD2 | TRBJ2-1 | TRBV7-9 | TGTGCCAGCAGCTCTCGGACTAGGGGTGACAATGAGCAGTTCTTC | CASSSRTRGDNEQFF
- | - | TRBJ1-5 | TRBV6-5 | TGTGCCAGCAGCTCCAACGGGGGAGAACAGCCCCAGCATTTT | CASSSNGGEQPQHF
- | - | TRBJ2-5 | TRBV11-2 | TGTGCCAGCAGCGGTTCCCGGGCCGGGGGGACCCAGTACTTC | CASSGSRAGGTQYF
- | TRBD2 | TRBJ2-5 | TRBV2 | TGTGCCAGCAGCCTATCCGGGACTAAAGAAGAGACCCAGTACTTC | CASSLSGTKEETQYF
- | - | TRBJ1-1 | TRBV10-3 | TGTGCCATCAGTGGTGGGACACTACCGGTGAACACTGAAGCTTTCTTT | CAISGGTLPVNTEAFF
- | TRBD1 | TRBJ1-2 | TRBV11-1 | TGTGCCAGCAGCCCCCCCGGGACAGACTATGGCTACACCTTC | CASSPPGTDYGYTF
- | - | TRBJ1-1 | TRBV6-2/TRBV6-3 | TGTGCCAGCAGTTCCGCCTCGGGGACTGAAGCTTTCTTT | CASSSASGTEAFF
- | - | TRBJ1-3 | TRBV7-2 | TGTGCCAGCAGCTTCCTATACGGGTCTGGAAACACCATATATTTT | CASSFLYGSGNTIYF
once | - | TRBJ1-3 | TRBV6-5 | TGTGCCAGCACCCCACTAGGGGGAAACACCATATATTTT | CASTPLGGNTIYF
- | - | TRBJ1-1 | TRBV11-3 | TGTGCCAGCAGCTTAGGAATTACAGGGTTATATGAAGCTTTCTTT | CASSLGITGLYEAFF